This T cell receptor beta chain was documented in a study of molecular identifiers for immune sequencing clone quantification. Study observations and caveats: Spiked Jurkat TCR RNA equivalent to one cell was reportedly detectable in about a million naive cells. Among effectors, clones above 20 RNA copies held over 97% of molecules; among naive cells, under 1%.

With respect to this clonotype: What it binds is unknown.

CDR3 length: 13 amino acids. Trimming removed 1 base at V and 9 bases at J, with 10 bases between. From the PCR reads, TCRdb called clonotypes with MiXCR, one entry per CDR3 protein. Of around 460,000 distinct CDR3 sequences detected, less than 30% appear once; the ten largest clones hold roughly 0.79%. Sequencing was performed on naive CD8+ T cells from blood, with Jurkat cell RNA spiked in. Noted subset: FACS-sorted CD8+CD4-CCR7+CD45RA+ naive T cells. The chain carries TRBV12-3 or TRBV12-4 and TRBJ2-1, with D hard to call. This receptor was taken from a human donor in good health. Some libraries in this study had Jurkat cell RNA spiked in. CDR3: CASSLGSGTEQFF. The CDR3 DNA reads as TGTGCCAGCAGTTTAGGTTCGGGCACTGAGCAGTTCTTC.